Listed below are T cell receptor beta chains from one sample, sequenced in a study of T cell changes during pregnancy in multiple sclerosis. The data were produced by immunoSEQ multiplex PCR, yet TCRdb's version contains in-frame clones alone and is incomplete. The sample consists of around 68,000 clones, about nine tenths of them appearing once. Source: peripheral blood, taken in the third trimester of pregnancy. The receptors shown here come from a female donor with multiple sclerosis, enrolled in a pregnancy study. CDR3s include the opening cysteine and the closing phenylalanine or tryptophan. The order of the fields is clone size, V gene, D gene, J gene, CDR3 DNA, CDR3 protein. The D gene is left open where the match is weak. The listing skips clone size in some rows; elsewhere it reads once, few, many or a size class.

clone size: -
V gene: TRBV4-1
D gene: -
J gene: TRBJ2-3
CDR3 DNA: TGCGCCAGCAGCCAGGGTGCCTCTCAGGGAGATACGCAGTATTTT
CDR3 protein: CASSQGASQGDTQYF

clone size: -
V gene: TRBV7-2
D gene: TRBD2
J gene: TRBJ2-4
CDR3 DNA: TGTGCCAGCAGCCTACGGGAGGGGCGGGAGGGGAACATTCAGTACTTC
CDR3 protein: CASSLREGREGNIQYF

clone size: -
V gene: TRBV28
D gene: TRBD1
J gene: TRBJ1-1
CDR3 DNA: TGTGCCAGCAGTTTATCGGGACAGGTTAACACTGAAGCTTTCTTT
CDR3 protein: CASSLSGQVNTEAFF

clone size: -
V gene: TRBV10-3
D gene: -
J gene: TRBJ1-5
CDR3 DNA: TGTGCCATCAGTACAGAGAAACCTCAGCCCCAGCATTTT
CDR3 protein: CAISTEKPQPQHF

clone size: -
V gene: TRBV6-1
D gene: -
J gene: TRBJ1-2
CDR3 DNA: TGTGCCAGCAGTGAATACAGGGATGGCTACACCTTC
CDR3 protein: CASSEYRDGYTF

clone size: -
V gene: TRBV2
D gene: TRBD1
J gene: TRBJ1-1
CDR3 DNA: TGTGCCCGGCCTCACAAGGGACAGGGGCCTGTGAACACTGAAGCTTTCTTT
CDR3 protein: CARPHKGQGPVNTEAFF

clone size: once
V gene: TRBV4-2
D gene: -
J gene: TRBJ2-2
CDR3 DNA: TGTGCCAGCAGCCGCAGCGGCCGGGACACCGGGGAGCTGTTTTTT
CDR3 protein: CASSRSGRDTGELFF

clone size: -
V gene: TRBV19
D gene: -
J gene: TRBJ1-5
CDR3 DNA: TGTGCCAGTGCTCCAGGCTATAGCAATCAGCCCCAGCATTTT
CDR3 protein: CASAPGYSNQPQHF

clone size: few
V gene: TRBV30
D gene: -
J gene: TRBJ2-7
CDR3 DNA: TGTGCCTTGCGGGACGGGATCTACGAGCAGTACTTC
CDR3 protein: CALRDGIYEQYF

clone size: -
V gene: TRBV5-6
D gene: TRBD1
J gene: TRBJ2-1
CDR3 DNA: TGTGCCAGCAGCTCCCAGACGGGACAGGGATACAATGAGCAGTTCTTC
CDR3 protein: CASSSQTGQGYNEQFF

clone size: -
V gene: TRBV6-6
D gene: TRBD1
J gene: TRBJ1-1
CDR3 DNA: TGTGCCAGCCTCTGGAAGGACAGGATGAACACTGAAGCTTTCTTT
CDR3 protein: CASLWKDRMNTEAFF

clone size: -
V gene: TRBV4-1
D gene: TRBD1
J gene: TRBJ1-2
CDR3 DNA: TGCGCCAGCAGCCCACATGGGACAGGGCCGAACTATGGCTACACCTTC
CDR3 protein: CASSPHGTGPNYGYTF

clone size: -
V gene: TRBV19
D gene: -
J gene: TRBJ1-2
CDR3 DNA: TGTGCCAGTAGTAATGCGGGAGTACGGGGCTACACCTTC
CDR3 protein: CASSNAGVRGYTF

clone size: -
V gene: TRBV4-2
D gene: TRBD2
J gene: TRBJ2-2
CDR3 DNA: TGTGCCAGCAGCCGGGTGGGACTAGCGGGGGGTGTAAAAACCGGGGAGCTGTTTTTT
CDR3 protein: CASSRVGLAGGVKTGELFF

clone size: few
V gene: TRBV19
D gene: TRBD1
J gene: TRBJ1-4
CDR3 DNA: TGTGCCAGTAGTATAGATGCGGCAGGGGGAGGCACAACTAATGAAAAACTGTTTTTT
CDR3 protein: CASSIDAAGGGTTNEKLFF

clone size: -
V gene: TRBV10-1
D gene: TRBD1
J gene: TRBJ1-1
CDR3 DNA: TGCGCCAGCAGTCCGGACAGGGTGTACACTGAAGCTTTCTTT
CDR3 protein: CASSPDRVYTEAFF

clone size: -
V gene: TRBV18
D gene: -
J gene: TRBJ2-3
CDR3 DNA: TGTGCCAGCTCACCGACAGGAGATCCGGGTTCCACAGATACGCAGTATTTT
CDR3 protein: CASSPTGDPGSTDTQYF

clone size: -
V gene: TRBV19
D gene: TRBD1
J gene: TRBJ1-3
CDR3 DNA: TGTGCCAGTAGTATATACAGGGGACCTGCTCCTGGAAACACCATATATTTT
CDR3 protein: CASSIYRGPAPGNTIYF

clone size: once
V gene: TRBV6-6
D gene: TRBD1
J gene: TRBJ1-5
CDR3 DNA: TGTGCCAGCAGACACCGCGACAGGGACAATCAGCCCCAGCATTTT
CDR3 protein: CASRHRDRDNQPQHF

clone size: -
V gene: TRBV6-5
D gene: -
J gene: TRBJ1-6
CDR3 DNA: TGTGCCAGCAGTCCCGGAGGGTCTGGGACCCTCCACTTT
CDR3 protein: CASSPGGSGTLHF

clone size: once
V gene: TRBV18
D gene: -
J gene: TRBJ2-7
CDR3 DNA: TGTGCCAGCTCACCGTTCTCTGCGGGGCAATCCTACGAGCAGTACTTC
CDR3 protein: CASSPFSAGQSYEQYF

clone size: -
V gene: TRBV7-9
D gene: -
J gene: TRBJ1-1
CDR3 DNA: TGTGCCAGCAGCTGGCGACAGGACGCCAACACTGAAGCTTTCTTT
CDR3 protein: CASSWRQDANTEAFF

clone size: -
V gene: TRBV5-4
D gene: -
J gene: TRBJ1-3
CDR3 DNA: TGTGCCAGCAGCCTACAGGGTGCTGGAAACACCATATATTTT
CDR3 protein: CASSLQGAGNTIYF

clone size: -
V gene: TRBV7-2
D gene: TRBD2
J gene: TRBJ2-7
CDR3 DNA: TGTGCCAGCAGCTTAAATCTAGCGGGGGGGTCCTACGAGCAGTACTTC
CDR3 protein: CASSLNLAGGSYEQYF

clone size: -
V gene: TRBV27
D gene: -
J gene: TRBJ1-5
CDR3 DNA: TGTGCCAGCAGTTTAGCAGGGAGCAATCAGCCCCAGCATTTT
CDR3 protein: CASSLAGSNQPQHF

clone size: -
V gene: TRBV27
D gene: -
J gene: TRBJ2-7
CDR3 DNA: TGTGCCAGCAGTTTGGCCAGATCCTACGAGCAGTACTTC
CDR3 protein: CASSLARSYEQYF

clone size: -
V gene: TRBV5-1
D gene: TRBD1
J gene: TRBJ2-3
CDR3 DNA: TGCGCCAGCAGCTTGGGGATGCGGACAGGGAACACAGATACGCAGTATTTT
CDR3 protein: CASSLGMRTGNTDTQYF

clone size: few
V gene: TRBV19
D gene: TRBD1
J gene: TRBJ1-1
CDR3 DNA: TGTGCCAGTAGTATGGGGGACAGGGAAGATCCAGCTTTCTTT
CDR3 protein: CASSMGDREDPAFF

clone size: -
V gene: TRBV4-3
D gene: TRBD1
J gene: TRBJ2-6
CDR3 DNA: TGCGCCAGCAGCCAAGCCCATTCAGGGGGAACTGGGGCCAACGTCCTGACTTTC
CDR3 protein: CASSQAHSGGTGANVLTF

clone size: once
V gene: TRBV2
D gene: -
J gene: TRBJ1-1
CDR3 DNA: TGTGCCAGCCAAAGAGCCGGCACTGAAGCTTTCTTT
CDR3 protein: CASQRAGTEAFF

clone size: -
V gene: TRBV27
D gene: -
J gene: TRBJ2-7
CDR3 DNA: TGTGCCAGCAGTTCCCTGACTAAATACCCATCCTACGAGCAGTACTTC
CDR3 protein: CASSSLTKYPSYEQYF

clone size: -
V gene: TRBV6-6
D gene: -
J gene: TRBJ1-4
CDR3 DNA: TGTGCCAGCAGCCAGTCTGAAAAACTGTTTTTT
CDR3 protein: CASSQSEKLFF

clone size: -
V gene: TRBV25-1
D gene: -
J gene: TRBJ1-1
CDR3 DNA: TGTGCCAGCAGTGGTTCTGGGGAGGTGACTGAAGCTTTCTTT
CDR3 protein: CASSGSGEVTEAFF

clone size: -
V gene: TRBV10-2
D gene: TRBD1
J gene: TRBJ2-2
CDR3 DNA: TGCGCCAGCAGTGAGTCCAACAGGGGCCTAACCACCGGGGAGCTGTTTTTT
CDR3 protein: CASSESNRGLTTGELFF

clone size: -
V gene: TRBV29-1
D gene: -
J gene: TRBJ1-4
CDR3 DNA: TGCAGCGTTGGCAGAGAGGATGAAAAACTGTTTTTT
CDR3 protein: CSVGREDEKLFF

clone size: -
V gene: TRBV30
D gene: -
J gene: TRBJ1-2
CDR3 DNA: TGTGCCTGGAGTGTGTCTGGACAGAAGTCCTATGGCTACACCTTC
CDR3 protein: CAWSVSGQKSYGYTF

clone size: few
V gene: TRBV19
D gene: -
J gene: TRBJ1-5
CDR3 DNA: TGTGCCAGTAGTATGGGGCAGAAGAATCAGCCCCAGCATTTT
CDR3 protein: CASSMGQKNQPQHF

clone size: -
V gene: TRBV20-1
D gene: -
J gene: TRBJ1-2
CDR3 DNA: TGCAGTGCTCATTACTATGGCTACACCTTC
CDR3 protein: CSAHYYGYTF

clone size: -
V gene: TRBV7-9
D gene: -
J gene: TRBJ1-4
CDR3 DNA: TGTGCCAGCAGCTCAAGCCGTCAAAGGGGTAATGAAAAACTGTTTTTT
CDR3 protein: CASSSSRQRGNEKLFF

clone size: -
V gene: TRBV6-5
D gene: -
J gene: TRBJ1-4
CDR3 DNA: TGTGCCAGCAGTTACTCGACTTCAGTAGAAAAACTGTTTTTT
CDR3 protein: CASSYSTSVEKLFF

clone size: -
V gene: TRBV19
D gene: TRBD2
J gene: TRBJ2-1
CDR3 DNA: TGTGCCAGTAGCACCCGGGGGGGCCTCAACTACAATGAGCAGTTCTTC
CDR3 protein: CASSTRGGLNYNEQFF

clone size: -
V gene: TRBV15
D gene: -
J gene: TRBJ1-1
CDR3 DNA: TGTGCCACCAGCAGATCCGCTCCAGGGGAAGAAGAGAGAGCTTTCTTT
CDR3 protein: CATSRSAPGEEERAFF

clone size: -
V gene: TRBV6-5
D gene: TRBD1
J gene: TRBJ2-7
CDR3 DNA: TGTGCCAGCAGGAGGCAGGGGGTGCCCGAGCAGTACTTC
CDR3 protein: CASRRQGVPEQYF

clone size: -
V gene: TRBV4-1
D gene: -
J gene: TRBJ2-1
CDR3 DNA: TGCGCCAGCAGCCATGACCCTTCCCTGGGGGCGCCTAGCTCCTACAATGAGCAGTTCTTC
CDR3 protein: CASSHDPSLGAPSSYNEQFF

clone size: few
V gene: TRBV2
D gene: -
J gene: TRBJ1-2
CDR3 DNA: TGTGCCAGCGTTAGACTTGGCTACACCTTC
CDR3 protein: CASVRLGYTF

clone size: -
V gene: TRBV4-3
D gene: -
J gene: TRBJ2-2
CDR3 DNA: TGCGCCAGCAGCCAAGAAGGGTTACGGGGAAACACCGGGGAGCTGTTTTTT
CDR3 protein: CASSQEGLRGNTGELFF

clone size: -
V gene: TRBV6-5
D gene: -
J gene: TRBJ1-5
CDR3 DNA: TGTGCCAGTCGGGGGACGAGGTATCAGCCCCAGCATTTT
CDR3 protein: CASRGTRYQPQHF

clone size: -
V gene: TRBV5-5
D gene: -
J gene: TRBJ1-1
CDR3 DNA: TGTGCCAGCAGCTCCCCCGCCAGGAACACTGAAGCTTTCTTT
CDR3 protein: CASSSPARNTEAFF

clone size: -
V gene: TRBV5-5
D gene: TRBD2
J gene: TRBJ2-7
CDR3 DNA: TGTGCCAGCAGCTTGGATCTAGCGGGAGGGCCTGGTTTCTACGAGCAGTACTTC
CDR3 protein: CASSLDLAGGPGFYEQYF

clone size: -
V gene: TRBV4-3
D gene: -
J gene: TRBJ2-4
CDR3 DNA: TGCGCCAGCAGCCAAGAACAGGGTAAAAACATTCAGTACTTC
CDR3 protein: CASSQEQGKNIQYF

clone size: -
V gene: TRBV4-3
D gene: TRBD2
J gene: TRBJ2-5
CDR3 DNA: TGCGCCAGCAGCCAGGGGACTAGCGAGGCCATTTCCCAGTACTTC
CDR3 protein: CASSQGTSEAISQYF

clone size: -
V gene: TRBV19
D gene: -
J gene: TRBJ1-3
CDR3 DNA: TGTGCCAGTACCCCTCCAGGCATCCGAAACACCATATATTTT
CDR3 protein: CASTPPGIRNTIYF

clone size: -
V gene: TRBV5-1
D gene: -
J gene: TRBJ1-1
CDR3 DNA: TGCGCCAGCAGCCTTGAGGGGGATGGGACTGAAGCTTTCTTT
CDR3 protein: CASSLEGDGTEAFF